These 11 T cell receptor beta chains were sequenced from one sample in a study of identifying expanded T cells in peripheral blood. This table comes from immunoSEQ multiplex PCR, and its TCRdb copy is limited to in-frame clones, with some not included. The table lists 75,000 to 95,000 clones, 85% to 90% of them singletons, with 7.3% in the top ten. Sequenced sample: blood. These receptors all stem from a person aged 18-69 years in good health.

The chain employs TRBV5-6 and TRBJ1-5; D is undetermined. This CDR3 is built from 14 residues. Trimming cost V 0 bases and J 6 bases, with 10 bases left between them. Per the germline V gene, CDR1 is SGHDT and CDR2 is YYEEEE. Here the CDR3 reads CASSLGGDPQPQHF. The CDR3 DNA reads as TGTGCCAGCAGCTTGGGCGGAGACCCTCAGCCCCAGCATTTT. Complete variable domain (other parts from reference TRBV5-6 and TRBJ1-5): DAGVTQSPTHLIKTRGQQVTLRCSPKSGHDTVSWYQQALGQGPQFIFQYYEEEERQRGNFPDRFSGHQFPNYSSELNVNALLLGDSALYLCASSLGGDPQPQHFGDGTRLSIL.

The CDR3 is CASSVTRWETQYF. The CDR3 coding sequence is TGTGCCAGCAGCGTGACTAGATGGGAGACCCAGTACTTC. V gene TRBV5-6 combines with J gene TRBJ2-5; TRBD2 is a possible D gene (6 bases). Germline CDR1 SGHDT, CDR2 YYEEEE. The ends were cut back, 4 bases at V and 5 bases at J, with 12 bases in the middle. The length of the CDR3 is 13 residues.

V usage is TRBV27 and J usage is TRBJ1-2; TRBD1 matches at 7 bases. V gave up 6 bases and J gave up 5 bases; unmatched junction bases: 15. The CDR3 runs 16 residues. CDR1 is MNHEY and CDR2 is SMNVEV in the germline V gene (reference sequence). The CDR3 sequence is CASSPTGPGGAYGYTF. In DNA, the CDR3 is TGTGCCAGCAGCCCCACCGGGCCAGGGGGGGCATATGGCTACACCTTC.

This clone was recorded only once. This CDR3 reads CSVSFGGANQPQHF. The DNA for the CDR3 is TGCAGCGTCTCCTTCGGAGGGGCGAATCAGCCCCAGCATTTT. The V gene is TRBV29-1, the J gene TRBJ1-5, with D possibly being TRBD1 (5 bases). The CDR3 has 14 residues. Germline V gene data show CDR1 as SQVTM and CDR2 as ANQGSEA. V was clipped by 6 bases and J by 4 bases, with 16 bases between them.

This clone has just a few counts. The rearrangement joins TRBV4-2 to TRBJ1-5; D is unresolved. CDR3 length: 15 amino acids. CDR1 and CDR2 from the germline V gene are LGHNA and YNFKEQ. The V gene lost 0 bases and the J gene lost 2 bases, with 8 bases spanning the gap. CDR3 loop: CASSQERGGNQPQHF. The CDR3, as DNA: TGTGCCAGCAGCCAAGAGCGGGGAGGCAATCAGCCCCAGCATTTT.

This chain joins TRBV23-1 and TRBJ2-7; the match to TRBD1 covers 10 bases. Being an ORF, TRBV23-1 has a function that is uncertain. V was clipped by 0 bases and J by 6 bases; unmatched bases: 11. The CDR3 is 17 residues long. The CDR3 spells CASSQSDGTGAVGEQYF. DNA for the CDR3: TGCGCCAGCAGTCAATCCGATGGGACAGGGGCCGTCGGCGAGCAGTACTTC.

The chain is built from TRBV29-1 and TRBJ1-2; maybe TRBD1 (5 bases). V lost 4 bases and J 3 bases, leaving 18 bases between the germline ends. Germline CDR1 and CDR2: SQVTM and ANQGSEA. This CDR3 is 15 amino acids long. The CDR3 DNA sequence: TGCAGCGTTGCTGAGGGGAGTCGGGGAGACTATGGCTACACCTTC. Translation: CSVAEGSRGDYGYTF.

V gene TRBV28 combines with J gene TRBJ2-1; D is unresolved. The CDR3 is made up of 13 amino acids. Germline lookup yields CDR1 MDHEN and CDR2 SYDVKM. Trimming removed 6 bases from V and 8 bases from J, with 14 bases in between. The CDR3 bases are TGTGCCAGCAGCGACAACAAACACCATGAGCAGTTCTTC. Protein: CASSDNKHHEQFF.

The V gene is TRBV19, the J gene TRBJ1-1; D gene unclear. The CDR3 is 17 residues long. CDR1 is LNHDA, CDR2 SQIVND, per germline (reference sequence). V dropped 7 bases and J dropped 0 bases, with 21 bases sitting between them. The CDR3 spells CASKVFGNGEMNTEAFF. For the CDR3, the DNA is TGTGCCAGTAAGGTTTTCGGGAACGGGGAGATGAACACTGAAGCTTTCTTT.

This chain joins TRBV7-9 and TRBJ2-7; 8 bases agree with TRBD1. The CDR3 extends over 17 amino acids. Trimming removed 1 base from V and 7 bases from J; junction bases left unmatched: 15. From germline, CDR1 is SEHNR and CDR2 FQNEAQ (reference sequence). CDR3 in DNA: TGTGCCAGCAGCTTAGGACGACAGGGCCAGGGGGCTTTTGAGCAGTACTTC. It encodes CASSLGRQGQGAFEQYF.

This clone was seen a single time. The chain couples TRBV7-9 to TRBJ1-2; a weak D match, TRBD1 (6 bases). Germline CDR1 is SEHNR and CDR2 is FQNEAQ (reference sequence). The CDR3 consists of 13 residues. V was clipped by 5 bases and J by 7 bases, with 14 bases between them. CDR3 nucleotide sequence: TGTGCCAGCAGCATCCAGGCGGGGGCTGGCTACACCTTC. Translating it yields CASSIQAGAGYTF.